One sample yielded the 8 T cell receptor beta chains listed below, sequenced in a study of shared clonotypes between healthy human individuals. TCRdb keeps only in-frame clones here, not all; method: immunoSEQ multiplex PCR. The table lists about 380,000 clones, 90% to 98% of them singletons. Sequencing was done on a sample of memory CD8+ T cells sorted from blood. The sample's subset: CD45RO+ cells pooled with CCR7-negative TemRA cells. The receptors derive from a man in his thirties or forties in good health.

This chain uses TRBV2 with TRBJ2-3; D is undetermined. The CDR3 contains 15 residues. Per germline, CDR1 SNHLY and CDR2 FYNNEI. V was pared by 3 bases and J by 0 bases, with 10 bases between. CDR3 sequence (DNA): TGTGCCAGCAGTGATAGTGCATCTAGCACAGATACGCAGTATTTT. Translated: CASSDSASSTDTQYF.

The chain is built from TRBV10-2 and TRBJ1-2; 7 nucleotides agree with TRBD1. The V segment lost 5 bases and the J segment 0 bases; nucleotides outside the gene matches: 6. This CDR3 spans 15 amino acids. Per germline, CDR1 WSHSY and CDR2 SAAADI. CDR3: CASSSGTVTNYGYTF. CDR3 DNA: TGCGCCAGCAGTAGTGGGACAGTTACTAACTATGGCTACACCTTC.

The chain carries TRBV4-1 and TRBJ2-3, with D tentatively TRBD1 or TRBD2 (5 bases each). Germline CDR1 MGHRA, CDR2 YSYEKL. Deletions cut 0 bases from V and 2 bases from J, with 15 bases between. This CDR3 has 17 amino acids. CDR3 protein: CASSQEKGAGPTDTQYF. The CDR3 DNA reads TGCGCCAGCAGCCAAGAAAAAGGGGCGGGTCCCACAGATACGCAGTATTTT.

The chain links TRBV11-2 to TRBJ2-5; 12 nucleotides agree with TRBD1. The CDR3 has 14 residues. With 5 bases clipped from V and 7 bases from J, the junction kept 5 bases outside the gene matches. Germline V gene lookup returns CDR1 SGHAT and CDR2 FQNNGV. The DNA for the CDR3 is TGTGCCAGCAGCCCCCGGGACAGGGGGCGGACCCAGTACTTC. Protein product: CASSPRDRGRTQYF.

The V gene is TRBV5-6, the J gene TRBJ1-1, with a possible D match to TRBD1 (5 bases). This CDR3 region has 15 residues. Trimming took 0 bases from V and 1 from J, leaving 10 bases between them. Germline V gene lookup returns CDR1 SGHDT and CDR2 YYEEEE. CDR3: CASSLGPGGNTEAFF. The DNA for the CDR3 is TGTGCCAGCAGCTTGGGTCCCGGGGGGAACACTGAAGCTTTCTTT.

Notes on this clone: This CDR3 is also generated by other DNA sequences in the sample. This chain links TRBV18 with TRBJ1-5, with 10 bases lining up with TRBD1. CDR3 length: 15 amino acids. Germline CDR1 and CDR2: KGHSH and LQKENI. After removal of 3 bases from V and 4 bases from J, the junction contained 3 bases not matched to a gene. CDR3 in DNA: TGTGCCAGCTCACCGGACAGGGGGGGGAATCAGCCCCAGCATTTT. It is translated as CASSPDRGGNQPQHF.

V gene TRBV5-4 combines with J gene TRBJ2-5, with D possibly TRBD1 on 5 matching bases. Germline assignment: CDR1 SGHNT and CDR2 YYREEE (reference sequence). With 0 bases removed from V and 5 bases from J, the gap between germline ends came to 29 bases. CDR3 size: 20 residues. In DNA, the CDR3 is TGTGCCAGCAGCTTGGGAGCTGGGCTAGTCAAGGGGTTCTTGAGGGAGACCCAGTACTTC. This translates into CASSLGAGLVKGFLRETQYF.

This CDR3 reads CASSELYNEQFF. The CDR3 nucleotides read TGTGCCAGCAGTGAACTCTACAATGAGCAGTTCTTC. This rearrangement joins TRBV6-1 to TRBJ2-1; no clear D. Germline-derived CDR1 and CDR2 are MNHNS and SASEGT. The CDR3 is 12 amino acids. V shed 2 bases and J shed 3 bases, with 2 bases lying between them.